These T cell receptor beta chains were read from a single sample in a study of Ad26.COV2.S vaccination and SARS-CoV-2 variants. Profiled with immunoSEQ multiplex PCR; TCRdb holds only in-frame clones, not every one. The sample holds around 300,000 clones; 75% to 90% are singletons and the top ten take approximately 11%. This sample comprised peripheral blood, obtained in a trial of Ad26.COV2.S vaccine versus placebo. The receptors come from a person between 18 and 65 years old who received the Ad26.COV2.S COVID-19 vaccine or a placebo. Both conserved end residues are part of each CDR3. A D gene is named only where the DNA matches it firmly. Only part of the rows carry a size: once, few, many, or a class if the clone is expanded.

TRBV19,NA,TRBJ1-2,once,TGTGCCAGTAGTTTAGCCGGGACAACCAACTATGGCTACACCTTC,CASSLAGTTNYGYTF
TRBV18,TRBD1,TRBJ2-7,few,TGTGCCAGCTCACCCGGGACAGGGGACTACGAGCAGTACTTC,CASSPGTGDYEQYF
TRBV6-6,NA,TRBJ1-6,NA,TGTGCCAGCAATCTACAGGATTCACCCCTCCACTTT,CASNLQDSPLHF
TRBV4-3,NA,TRBJ2-1,NA,TGCGCCAGCAGCCATTCTAGCGTACTCTCCTACAATGAGCAGTTCTTC,CASSHSSVLSYNEQFF
TRBV10-3,NA,TRBJ2-7,NA,TGTGCCATCAGCGAGGGGTCAGGCTACGAGCAGTACTTC,CAISEGSGYEQYF
TRBV11-2,NA,TRBJ2-1,NA,TGTGCCAGCACCTTCGGGAGTAACAATGAGCAGTTCTTC,CASTFGSNNEQFF
TRBV4-3,TRBD2,TRBJ2-3,NA,TGCGCCAGCAGCGAAGGGTCGACTAGCGGAACCAGCACAGATACGCAGTATTTT,CASSEGSTSGTSTDTQYF
TRBV30,NA,TRBJ1-6,NA,TGTGCCTGGAGTGAGGGGGGGACACCCCTCCACTTT,CAWSEGGTPLHF
TRBV9,NA,TRBJ2-7,NA,TGTGCCAGCAGTAGGACAGATTCCTACGAGCAGTACTTC,CASSRTDSYEQYF
TRBV27,NA,TRBJ2-3,NA,TGTGCCAGCAGACGGTCCGGCCCGGCCCACACAGATACGCAGTATTTT,CASRRSGPAHTDTQYF
TRBV27,NA,TRBJ2-1,NA,TGTGCCAGCCAAGTTACAGGGAGCAATGAGCAGTTCTTC,CASQVTGSNEQFF
TRBV6-4,NA,TRBJ1-1,NA,TGTGCCAGCACCTCAAATCCGGGGAACACTGAAGCTTTCTTT,CASTSNPGNTEAFF
TRBV7-9,NA,TRBJ2-3,NA,TGTGCCAGCAGACGGATATCTAGCACAGATACGCAGTATTTT,CASRRISSTDTQYF
TRBV30,NA,TRBJ1-6,NA,TGTGCCTGGAGTGAAGGGACGCATCGAAATTCACCCCTCCACTTT,CAWSEGTHRNSPLHF
TRBV27,NA,TRBJ2-7,NA,TGTGCCAGCAGTACCCCGCGGGAAGGATCCTACGAGCAGTACTTC,CASSTPREGSYEQYF
TRBV24-1,NA,TRBJ2-3,NA,TGTGCCACCAGTGATTTTTCGGGTGGCAGCCCCACAGATACGCAGTATTTT,CATSDFSGGSPTDTQYF
TRBV5-4,NA,TRBJ2-3,once,TGTGCCAGCAGCTTGGCTTCCAGCACAGATACGCAGTATTTT,CASSLASSTDTQYF
TRBV23-1,NA,TRBJ1-6,NA,TGCGCCAGCAACCGACCCGTATGCTCCTATAATTCACCCCTCCACTTT,CASNRPVCSYNSPLHF
TRBV4-2,NA,TRBJ2-2,NA,TGTGCCAGCAGCCAAGCGCAGAGGAACACCGGGGAGCTGTTTTTT,CASSQAQRNTGELFF
TRBV9,NA,TRBJ1-3,few,TGTGCCAGCAGCCTGGGGACCCTTGGAAACACCATATATTTT,CASSLGTLGNTIYF
TRBV5-4,NA,TRBJ1-2,NA,TGTGCCACCCGGTTTGGGGGGCGGAACTATGGCTACACCTTC,CATRFGGRNYGYTF
TRBV7-2,NA,TRBJ1-1,NA,TGTGCCAGCAGCTTTTGGAAGGGGCGCAGCGCTGAAGCTTTCTTT,CASSFWKGRSAEAFF
TRBV27,NA,TRBJ2-7,few,TGTGCCAGCAGTCCAAGCCTGGACTGGGGAAGCGAGCAGTACTTC,CASSPSLDWGSEQYF
TRBV19,NA,TRBJ2-2,NA,TGTGCCAGTAGTAATACCGGGGAGCTGTTTTTT,CASSNTGELFF
TRBV7-2,NA,TRBJ2-1,NA,TGTGCCAGCAGCCCATCGGGGCCCGACTCCTACAATGAGCAGTTCTTC,CASSPSGPDSYNEQFF
TRBV20-1,NA,TRBJ2-7,NA,TGCAGTGCAGCCCTCCCCAGCGAGCAGTACTTC,CSAALPSEQYF
TRBV7-2,NA,TRBJ2-5,NA,TGTGCCAGCAGCTTATTGGAGACCCAGTACTTC,CASSLLETQYF
TRBV5-5,TRBD2,TRBJ2-1,NA,TGTGCCAGCATGGCTAGCGGGTACAATGAGCAGTTCTTC,CASMASGYNEQFF
TRBV5-6,NA,TRBJ1-1,few,TGTGCCAGCAGCGCGGGGATGGGGTATGGAGCTTTCTTT,CASSAGMGYGAFF
TRBV11-2,NA,TRBJ1-1,NA,TGTGCCAGCAGCTTTAACCGGGACACTGAAGCTTTCTTT,CASSFNRDTEAFF
TRBV28,TRBD2,TRBJ2-2,NA,TGTGCCAGCAGTTTAGGACTAGCGGGAGGGCCGGGCACCGGGGAGCTGTTTTTT,CASSLGLAGGPGTGELFF
TRBV27,TRBD1,TRBJ1-2,NA,TGTGCCAGCAGTACTCGACAGGGTTACAACTATGGCTACACCTTC,CASSTRQGYNYGYTF
TRBV9,NA,TRBJ1-1,NA,TGTGCCAGCAGCGACGGGGCAGGTGAAGCTTTCTTT,CASSDGAGEAFF
TRBV6-5,NA,TRBJ2-5,once,TGTGCCAGCAGTTACTCGAACGGACAAGAGACCCAGTACTTC,CASSYSNGQETQYF
TRBV18,NA,TRBJ1-1,NA,TGTGCCAGCTCACGGCTACAGAACACTGAAGCTTTCTTT,CASSRLQNTEAFF
TRBV12-3/TRBV12-4,NA,TRBJ2-1,NA,TGTGCCAGCAGTTTAAGGCCTGTCAATGAGCAGTTCTTC,CASSLRPVNEQFF
TRBV13,TRBD2,TRBJ2-3,NA,TGTGCCAGCAGCTTTAGGCTAGCGGGTTCCACAGATACGCAGTATTTT,CASSFRLAGSTDTQYF
TRBV18,TRBD1,TRBJ1-2,NA,TGTGCCAGCTCACTCTTCCCGGGACAGGCGGAAAACTATGGCTACACCTTC,CASSLFPGQAENYGYTF